Listed below are T cell receptor beta chains from one sample, sequenced in a study of T cell responses to AZD1222 COVID-19 vaccine. The assay was immunoSEQ multiplex PCR, and TCRdb's table has in-frame clones only and misses some. The repertoire includes 45,000 to 55,000 clones, 84% of them detected once, and roughly 10% sits in the top ten. Material: peripheral blood, obtained on day 0 of AZD1222 vaccination. These receptor sequences come from an adult in good health. The CDR3 runs from the conserved cysteine through the conserved F or W. A D gene is named only where the DNA matches it firmly. Some rows mark clone size as missing; the rest say once, few, many or name a class of expanded clone.

TRBD1	TRBV6-5	.	TRBJ1-3	CASSFGQGGRNTIYF	TGTGCCAGCAGCTTCGGACAGGGAGGGCGAAACACCATATATTTT
TRBD1	TRBV18	.	TRBJ2-7	CASSPPTGPYEQYF	TGTGCCAGCTCACCACCGACAGGGCCCTACGAGCAGTACTTC
.	TRBV4-1	.	TRBJ1-5	CASSLLDSNQPQHF	TGCGCCAGCAGCCTATTAGATAGCAATCAGCCCCAGCATTTT
.	TRBV9	.	TRBJ1-3	CASSAIGTAGNTIYF	TGTGCCAGCAGCGCCATAGGTACGGCTGGAAACACCATATATTTT
.	TRBV28	once	TRBJ2-7	CASSYDSYEQYF	TGTGCCAGCAGTTACGACAGCTACGAGCAGTACTTC
.	TRBV7-8	.	TRBJ1-2	CASSSTPTGGNYGYTF	TGTGCCAGCAGCTCCACCCCTACAGGCGGGAACTATGGCTACACCTTC
TRBD1	TRBV5-1	.	TRBJ2-7	CASSLVGQLYEQYF	TGCGCCAGCAGCTTGGTGGGACAGCTCTACGAGCAGTACTTC
.	TRBV5-6	.	TRBJ1-1	CASGSVVNTEAFF	TGTGCCAGCGGATCCGTCGTGAACACTGAAGCTTTCTTT
.	TRBV27	.	TRBJ1-2	CASSLHPGYGYTF	TGTGCCAGCAGTTTACATCCAGGCTATGGCTACACCTTC
.	TRBV6-1	.	TRBJ1-5	CASSEANLGGQPQHF	TGTGCCAGCAGTGAAGCCAACTTGGGGGGTCAGCCCCAGCATTTT
.	TRBV4-3	.	TRBJ1-1	CASSQGTAMNTEAFF	TGCGCCAGCAGCCAAGGGACAGCCATGAACACTGAAGCTTTCTTT
.	TRBV5-1	.	TRBJ2-7	CASSFKTGEGEQYF	TGCGCCAGCAGCTTCAAGACAGGGGAGGGCGAGCAGTACTTC
TRBD1	TRBV5-4	.	TRBJ2-1	CASSPKQGNEQFF	TGTGCCAGCAGCCCCAAACAGGGGAATGAGCAGTTCTTC
TRBD1	TRBV25-1	.	TRBJ1-2	CASSERQGQGGGYTF	TGTGCCAGCAGTGAGCGCCAAGGACAGGGCGGGGGCTACACCTTC
.	TRBV5-1	.	TRBJ2-3	CASSLRAGSTDTQYF	TGCGCCAGCAGCTTGAGGGCAGGGAGCACAGATACGCAGTATTTT
.	TRBV7-2	few	TRBJ1-5	CASSPQGYQPQHF	TGTGCCAGCTCTCCTCAGGGTTATCAGCCCCAGCATTTT
.	TRBV6-5	.	TRBJ2-2	CASSFHVGELFF	TGTGCCAGCAGTTTCCACGTCGGGGAGCTGTTTTTT
.	TRBV15	.	TRBJ1-4	CATSRDHGGMGEKLFF	TGTGCCACCAGCAGAGATCATGGGGGTATGGGCGAAAAACTGTTTTTT
.	TRBV7-6	.	TRBJ1-2	CASSPQQGWYYGYTF	TGTGCCAGCAGCCCCCAGCAGGGCTGGTACTATGGCTACACCTTC
TRBD2	TRBV5-6	once	TRBJ2-1	CASSSSGTSGYNEQFF	TGTGCCAGCAGCTCTTCCGGGACTAGCGGGTACAATGAGCAGTTCTTC
.	TRBV19	.	TRBJ1-1	CASEYGFF	TGTGCCAGTGAATACGGTTTCTTT
TRBD2	TRBV3-1/TRBV3-2	.	TRBJ2-3	CASSQWGAGAVDTQYF	TGTGCCAGCAGCCAATGGGGCGCGGGAGCGGTAGATACGCAGTATTTT
.	TRBV12-3/TRBV12-4	.	TRBJ1-3	CASSLGSGNTIYF	TGTGCCAGCAGTTTGGGCTCTGGAAACACCATATATTTT
.	TRBV6-5	.	TRBJ2-2	CASSYRPSDGTGELFF	TGTGCCAGCAGTTACAGGCCTAGCGATGGCACCGGGGAGCTGTTTTTT
TRBD2	TRBV28	few	TRBJ2-3	CASRDAGGRVDTQYF	TGTGCCAGCAGGGACGCGGGAGGTCGGGTAGATACGCAGTATTTT
.	TRBV11-2	.	TRBJ2-7	CASSPPAGGAEQYF	TGTGCCAGCAGCCCGCCGGCAGGAGGGGCCGAGCAGTACTTC
.	TRBV7-8	.	TRBJ2-7	CASSTGTTREQYF	TGTGCCAGCAGCACCGGGACAACACGCGAGCAGTACTTC
TRBD1	TRBV19	.	TRBJ1-4	CASTRTGGNEKLFF	TGTGCCAGTACCAGGACAGGGGGGAATGAAAAACTGTTTTTT
TRBD1	TRBV11-3	.	TRBJ2-2	CASSLSTGRGELFF	TGTGCCAGCAGCTTATCGACAGGGCGCGGGGAGCTGTTTTTT
.	TRBV7-9	.	TRBJ1-5	CASSLVGLGRADQPQHF	TGTGCCAGCAGCTTAGTTGGTCTGGGCAGGGCCGATCAGCCCCAGCATTTT
TRBD2	TRBV19	.	TRBJ2-7	CASRTQSGNSYEQYF	TGTGCCAGTAGAACTCAAAGCGGGAACTCCTACGAGCAGTACTTC
TRBD1	TRBV6-1	.	TRBJ1-3	CASSGRQGESGNTIYF	TGTGCCAGCAGTGGTCGACAGGGAGAATCTGGAAACACCATATATTTT
TRBD2	TRBV7-2	.	TRBJ2-5	CASRRGGYQETQYF	TGTGCCAGCAGGCGGGGGGGGTACCAAGAGACCCAGTACTTC
TRBD1	TRBV6-1	.	TRBJ1-2	CASSDQTGTRTNYGYTF	TGTGCCAGCAGTGATCAGACAGGGACCCGAACTAACTATGGCTACACCTTC
TRBD1	TRBV10-3	.	TRBJ2-7	CAITGQGGEQYF	TGTGCCATCACCGGACAGGGAGGCGAGCAGTACTTC
.	TRBV2	.	TRBJ2-1	CASSDKRSYNEQFF	TGTGCCAGCAGTGACAAGCGCTCCTACAATGAGCAGTTCTTC
.	TRBV7-2	.	TRBJ1-2	CASSLALRGQGYTF	TGTGCCAGCAGCTTAGCGCTCCGGGGTCAAGGCTACACCTTC
.	TRBV10-2	.	TRBJ2-3	CASSEHNTDTQYF	TGCGCCAGCAGTGAGCACAACACAGATACGCAGTATTTT
.	TRBV7-9	once	TRBJ1-1	CASTKDSLNTEAFF	TGTGCCAGCACCAAGGACAGCTTGAACACTGAAGCTTTCTTT
.	TRBV7-9	.	TRBJ2-3	CASSFRAEITDTQYF	TGTGCCAGCAGCTTCCGAGCGGAGATCACAGATACGCAGTATTTT
.	TRBV3-1/TRBV3-2	.	TRBJ2-5	CASSQESLRGQETQYF	TGTGCCAGCAGCCAAGAGTCTCTCCGGGGGCAAGAGACCCAGTACTTC
.	TRBV2	.	TRBJ2-3	CASSVRLTTDTQYF	TGTGCCAGCAGCGTGAGACTAACCACAGATACGCAGTATTTT
TRBD1	TRBV4-1	.	TRBJ1-3	CASSLTGEPGNTIYF	TGCGCCAGCAGCCTTACAGGGGAACCTGGAAACACCATATATTTT
TRBD1	TRBV4-1	once	TRBJ1-1	CATSGTGDMNTEAFF	TGCGCCACCTCCGGGACAGGGGACATGAACACTGAAGCTTTCTTT
TRBD1	TRBV11-2	.	TRBJ1-5	CASSLTGTGQPQHF	TGTGCCAGCAGCTTGACAGGGACGGGACAGCCCCAGCATTTT
.	TRBV19	.	TRBJ1-5	CATTLRGINQPQHF	TGTGCCACTACCCTTCGGGGGATAAATCAGCCCCAGCATTTT
.	TRBV28	.	TRBJ1-2	CASRLTQKGYTF	TGTGCCAGCAGACTGACACAGAAAGGCTACACCTTC
.	TRBV9	.	TRBJ2-2	CASSQTGNTGELFF	TGTGCCAGCAGCCAGACAGGAAACACCGGGGAGCTGTTTTTT